Below are 25 T cell receptor beta chains sequenced from a single sample in a study of metastatic and nonmetastatic thyroid tumors (dated by TCRdb to 2020 to 2021). No treatment had been received by any patient before thyroid surgery. Preparation of the library involved PCR. The instrument given in TCRdb is Illumina HiSeq 4000. In TCRdb, the public reads were trimmed at Q25 with fastp and aligned with MiXCR, with productive beta chains retained. Recorded for this sample are about 21,000 clones; around a quarter of them occurred a single time. Jointly, the top ten make up approximately 6.1% of the sample. The sequencing sample was made of blood. The receptor source for this set is a female donor with papillary thyroid cancer or a benign thyroid nodule (not recorded which). Some clones in this sample may be carry-over from other donors' samples.

This clone was seen a few times. This chain links TRBV6-1 with TRBJ2-7; D is tentatively TRBD1 or TRBD2 (6 bases each). V gave up 5 bases and J gave up 7 bases, with 15 bases separating them. Per germline, CDR1 MNHNS and CDR2 SASEGT. This CDR3 contains 13 residues. The CDR3: CASSSGGLGEQYV. Written as DNA, the CDR3 is TGTGCCAGCAGTTCCGGGGGCCTTGGGGAGCAGTACGTC.

Turning to this clone: A read error may produce the germline difference seen at one junction end. CDR3 protein: CASSPPRDRDKLVF. DNA for the CDR3: TGTGCCAGCTCACCACCGAGGGACAGGGATAAACTTGTGTTC. The chain employs TRBV18 and TRBJ2-7; TRBD1 aligns across 9 bases. Germline CDR1 KGHSH, CDR2 LQKENI. This CDR3 comprises 14 residues.

Of note for this clone: The identical CDR3 is also encoded by other nucleotide sequences in the sample. The chain couples TRBV7-2 to TRBJ2-1; D gene uncertain. V was clipped by 2 bases and J by 9 bases, with 11 bases between them. The V gene's germline CDR1 is SGHTA and CDR2 FQGNSA. The CDR3 covers 13 residues. CDR3 region: CTSSLYLLAEQFF. DNA of the CDR3: TGTACCAGCAGCTTATACCTGCTGGCTGAGCAGTTCTTC.

This clone is medium-sized by share. The rearrangement uses TRBV12-3 or TRBV12-4 and TRBJ2-2; unclear D gene. Deletions cut 3 bases from V and 9 bases from J, with 5 bases between. This CDR3 has 11 residues. The CDR3 spells CASSFTRELFF. DNA of the CDR3: TGTGCCAGCAGTTTTACCCGGGAGCTGTTTTTT.

The V and J genes are TRBV20-1 and TRBJ2-7, with no clear D. CDR1 and CDR2 (germline): DFQATT, SNEGSKA (reference sequence). Trimming left V 5 bases short and J 0 bases short, with 20 bases between. The CDR3 totals 16 residues. CDR3 nucleotides: TGCAGTGCTTACCCACAATATACCCGAAGCTCCTACGAGCAGTACTTC. Translating it yields CSAYPQYTRSSYEQYF.

This clone was seen ten or more times. Here the CDR3 DNA reads TGCAGCGTACCAAGCGGGCCTGAGCAGTTCTTC. Protein product: CSVPSGPEQFF. The chain carries TRBV29-1 and TRBJ2-1; a weak D match, TRBD2 (6 bases). The V and J ends lost 6 bases and 9 bases respectively, with 12 bases between them. The germline gives CDR1 SQVTM, CDR2 ANQGSEA. The CDR3 has 11 residues.

This chain uses TRBV20-1 with TRBJ2-7; D might be TRBD2 (7 bases). Germline CDR1 reads DFQATT; CDR2 reads SNEGSKA (reference sequence). The CDR3 extends over 14 amino acids. V lost 5 bases and J 2 bases, leaving 16 bases between the germline ends. This CDR3 is CSAPRGAAPYEQYF. CDR3 nucleotide sequence: TGCAGTGCTCCTCGGGGGGCCGCTCCCTACGAGCAGTACTTC.

Sample share makes this clone medium-sized. This sample also contains other DNA sequences that code for the same CDR3. This rearrangement joins TRBV27 to TRBJ2-7; a weak D match, TRBD2 (5 bases). In germline, CDR1 is MNHEY, CDR2 SMNVEV (reference sequence). This CDR3 has 12 amino acids. V lost 9 bases and J lost 7, with 16 bases in between. CDR3 coding DNA: TGTGCCAGAGGTTCCGGACGGGAAGAGCAGTACTTC. This encodes CARGSGREEQYF.

This clone has at least ten counts. This chain connects TRBV9 to TRBJ1-2; TRBD1 agrees at 12 bases. The V and J ends lost 3 bases and 4 bases, in that order; junction bases with no gene match: 7. CDR1 and CDR2 from the germline V gene are SGDLS and YYNGEE. This CDR3 comprises 16 residues. CDR3: CASSGPGQGAAYGYTF. DNA for the CDR3: TGTGCCAGCAGCGGACCGGGACAGGGGGCTGCCTATGGCTACACCTTC.

There are a few counts of this clone. The chain has TRBV13 and TRBJ1-1, with a tentative D call TRBD1 (6 bases). V was cut by 7 bases and J by 1 base, with 10 bases left in between. Germline V gene data show CDR1 as PRHDT and CDR2 as FYEKMQ (reference sequence). CDR3 length: 13 residues. CDR3 coding DNA: TGTGCCAGCAACATCAGGGGGAACACTGAAGCTTTCTTT. Amino acid sequence: CASNIRGNTEAFF.

This chain links TRBV6-1 with TRBJ2-1, with 10 bases lining up with TRBD2. Germline lookup yields CDR1 MNHNS and CDR2 SASEGT. V dropped 2 bases and J dropped 2; count of bases not matched to a gene: 12. The CDR3 is made up of 19 amino acids. CDR3 DNA: TGTGCCAGCAGTGAAAAGTCTAGCGGGAGTCCGCCTGCCTACAATGAGCAGTTCTTC. Translating it yields CASSEKSSGSPPAYNEQFF.

This clone was counted only a few times. The chain has TRBV2 and TRBJ2-1; 9 bases map to TRBD1. Germline CDR1 reads SNHLY; CDR2 reads FYNNEI. This CDR3 spans 14 amino acids. J was trimmed by 8 bases and V by 8 bases; bases with no gene match: 10. CDR3 coding DNA: TGTGCCAGCGGAAACAGGGGGCGCATGGATGAGCAGTTCTTC. Its protein is CASGNRGRMDEQFF. Filled out from reference TRBV2 and TRBJ2-1, the complete variable domain reads EPEVTQTPSHQVTQMGQEVILRCVPISNHLYFYWYRQILGQKVEFLVSFYNNEISEKSEIFDDQFSVERPDGSNFTLKIRSTKLEDSAMYFCASGNRGRMDEQFFGPGTRLTVL.

The chain recombines TRBV11-2 with TRBJ2-5; no definite D call. The germline CDR1 and CDR2 sequences are SGHAT and FQNNGV. The V and J ends lost 1 base and 5 bases respectively, with 8 bases between them. This CDR3 is built from 13 residues. The CDR3 loop reads CASSLGLGETQYF. CDR3 nucleotides: TGTGCCAGCAGCTTAGGGCTGGGGGAGACCCAGTACTTC. Full variable domain (missing parts from reference TRBV11-2 and TRBJ2-5): EAGVAQSPRYKIIEKRQSVAFWCNPISGHATLYWYQQILGQGPKLLIQFQNNGVVDDSQLPKDRFSAERLKGVDSTLKIQPAKLEDSAVYLCASSLGLGETQYFGPGTRLLVL.

This sequence joins TRBV11-2 and TRBJ2-1; 8 bases agree with TRBD2. CDR3 length: 16 amino acids. Germline CDR1 reads SGHAT; CDR2 reads FQNNGV. J was trimmed by 7 bases and V by 6 bases; bases with no gene match: 14. DNA of the CDR3: TGTGCCAGCAGTCCCCCGGGAGTAGCGGGATTAAATGAGCAGTTCTTC. It specifies CASSPPGVAGLNEQFF.

This clone was observed once. V and J are TRBV20-1 and TRBJ2-3; possible D gene TRBD2, 5 bases. V dropped 6 bases and J dropped 1 base, with 17 bases sitting between them. The CDR3 loop spans 15 amino acids. Germline loops: CDR1 DFQATT, CDR2 SNEGSKA (reference sequence). For the CDR3, the DNA is TGCAGTGCCTTGGTCATCGCCGGGGGCACAGATACGCAGTATTTT. Residues: CSALVIAGGTDTQYF.

This clone appeared many times. The gene calls are TRBV2 and TRBJ2-3, with D maybe TRBD2 (5 bases). Germline V gene data show CDR1 as SNHLY and CDR2 as FYNNEI. The CDR3 has 15 residues. V lost 7 bases, J lost 3 bases, and 17 bases lay in between. CDR3 sequence reads: CASTVEGIGTDTQYF. In nucleotides, the CDR3 is TGTGCCAGCACCGTCGAGGGAATTGGGACAGATACGCAGTATTTT.

This clone was seen repeatedly, ten times or more. This chain connects TRBV10-3 to TRBJ1-5; tentative D call: TRBD1 (5 bases). V gave up 5 bases and J gave up 6 bases, with 11 bases separating them. The length of the CDR3 is 13 residues. The germline V gene encodes CDR1 ENHRY and CDR2 SYGVKD. In DNA form, the CDR3 reads TGTGCCATCAGTTCGGGGGATCGTCAGCCCCAGCATTTT. As protein: CAISSGDRQPQHF.

This clone is deemed medium-sized. The chain combines TRBV2 with TRBJ2-7; no reliable D call. This CDR3 is 15 amino acids long. Looked up from germline, CDR1 is SNHLY and CDR2 is FYNNEI. Trimming took 5 bases from V and 7 from J, leaving 21 bases between them. The CDR3 sequence: CASSIPVGLRSEQYF. The CDR3 DNA is TGTGCCAGCAGTATTCCGGTGGGTTTGAGGTCGGAGCAGTACTTC.

This clone was recorded a few times. One end of the junction does not line up with germline, which may come from a read error. The J gene is TRBJ1-2, the V gene TRBV24-1, with D perhaps TRBD1 (5 bases). The CDR3 is 14 residues long. Germline values: CDR1 KGHDR, CDR2 SFDVKD. CDR3: CTTSAQGTDYGYTF. Written as DNA, the CDR3 is TGTACCACCAGTGCTCAGGGTACGGACTATGGATACACCTTC.

With regard to this clone: The junction and the germline gene differ at one end; a read error may be behind it. The rearrangement links TRBV15 to TRBJ1-1; no definite D call. The length of the CDR3 is 14 residues. Germline CDR1 reads LNHNV; CDR2 reads YYDKDF (reference sequence). As DNA, the CDR3 is TGTGCCACCAGCAGTGATCTAAGTAAGGCTGAAGCTTTATTT. It specifies CATSSDLSKAEALF.

This clone was seen repeatedly, ten times or more. The rearrangement links TRBV13 to TRBJ1-3, with a tentative D call TRBD1 (5 bases). Germline-derived CDR1 and CDR2 are PRHDT and FYEKMQ (reference sequence). The CDR3 has 14 residues. V lost 3 bases and J lost 0, with 6 bases in between. The CDR3, as DNA: TGTGCCAGCAGCTTGAGGGGCTCTGGAAACACCATATATTTT. It is translated as CASSLRGSGNTIYF.

The chain joins TRBV6-2 or TRBV6-3 to TRBJ2-7; 7 bases align to TRBD2. J lost 3 bases, V lost 9 bases, and 17 bases had no gene match. Germline V gives CDR1 MNHEY, CDR2 SVGEGT. The CDR3 length is 16 residues. The DNA for the CDR3 is TGTGCCAGTAGGTCTAGCGGAAAGGACGTGGACTACGAGCAGTACTTC. Amino acid sequence: CASRSSGKDVDYEQYF.

This clone was seen at least ten times. The chain has TRBV30 and TRBJ1-2, with D uncertain. CDR1 and CDR2 from the germline V gene are GTSNPN and SVGIG (reference sequence). V lost 2 bases and J lost 3, with 4 bases in between. The CDR3 sequence is 11 residues long. The CDR3: CAWSRDYGYTF. The DNA of the CDR3 is TGTGCCTGGAGTAGGGACTATGGCTACACCTTC. Drawing the rest from reference TRBV30 and TRBJ1-2, the complete variable domain is SQTIHQWPATLVQPVGSPLSLECTVEGTSNPNLYWYRQAAGRGLQLLFYSVGIGQISSEVPQNLSASRPQDRQFILSSKKLLLSDSGFYLCAWSRDYGYTFGSGTRLTVV.

This clone was observed a few times. The chain joins TRBV7-3 to TRBJ2-2; D is undetermined. Deletions cut 5 bases from V and 1 base from J, with 2 bases between. From germline, CDR1 is SGHTA and CDR2 FQGTGA. The CDR3 has 12 amino acids. CDR3 region: CASSRNTGELFF. The CDR3 DNA reads as TGTGCCAGCAGCAGGAACACCGGGGAGCTGTTTTTT.

As concerns this clone: A read error may explain this, as a much larger clone is one base away. V usage is TRBV9 and J usage is TRBJ2-1; 7 bases map to TRBD2. Germline trimming cut 6 bases from V and 4 bases from J; bases unmatched to any gene: 13. The CDR3 loop spans 16 amino acids. Germline CDR1 and CDR2: SGDLS and YYNGEE. The CDR3 nucleotides are TGTGCCAGCACCACGTCGGGGGGAGTTGTATACAATGAGCAGTTCTTC. This gives the protein CASTTSGGVVYNEQFF.